This entry lists 5 T cell receptor beta chains sequenced from one sample in a study of blood T cell repertoires in COVID-19. Here immunoSEQ multiplex PCR was the method, and the copy in TCRdb shows in-frame clones only, minus some. The sample lists just over 650,000 clones, 85% to 90% occurring once. Sequencing was done on a sample of peripheral blood. These receptors came from a woman between 18 and 30 years old with acute or convalescent COVID-19.

The rearrangement uses TRBV19 and TRBJ2-1; TRBD2 matches at 10 bases. Looked up from germline, CDR1 is LNHDA and CDR2 is SQIVND (reference sequence). This CDR3 is built from 14 residues. Losses at the gene ends were 5 bases for V and 9 bases for J; bases not matched to a gene: 7. CDR3 bases: TGTGCCAGTAGTCATAGCGGGGGGCCCCTTGAGCAGTTCTTC. This gives the protein CASSHSGGPLEQFF.

The chain recombines TRBV2 with TRBJ2-7, with TRBD2 as a possible D gene (6 bases). V was pared by 6 bases and J by 0 bases, with 12 bases between. The germline V gene has CDR1 SNHLY and CDR2 FYNNEI. This CDR3 contains 14 residues. The CDR3 DNA is TGTGCCAGCAGGCCCCGGACTAACTCCTACGAGCAGTACTTC. Translating it yields CASRPRTNSYEQYF.

Here the CDR3 DNA reads TGCGCCAGCAGCCAAGAGGACAGGGAGGGAGCAGATACGCAGTATTTT. It codes for CASSQEDREGADTQYF. This rearrangement joins TRBV4-3 to TRBJ2-3; perhaps TRBD1 as D (8 bases). V shed 0 bases and J shed 4 bases, with 14 bases lying between them. This CDR3 is built from 16 residues. Per the germline V gene, CDR1 is LGHNA and CDR2 is YSLEER.

The chain has TRBV6-1 and TRBJ1-4; D call uncertain. CDR1 and CDR2 from the germline V gene are MNHNS and SASEGT. V was shortened by 0 bases and J by 6 bases, with 5 bases between the two germline ends. The CDR3 covers 13 residues. The CDR3 region has the DNA TGTGCCAGCAGTGAAGCGCGGCATGAAAAACTGTTTTTT. As protein: CASSEARHEKLFF.

This clone was found once. The chain carries TRBV12-3 or TRBV12-4 and TRBJ1-2; 7 bases line up with TRBD1. The junction had 8 bases not matched to a gene; V was cut back by 5 bases and J by 8 bases. The CDR3 covers 13 residues. CDR3 DNA: TGTGCCAGCAGTACTACAGGGGTCCGCGGCTACACCTTC. It yields the protein CASSTTGVRGYTF.